This T cell receptor (beta chain) was identified in a study of cytomegalovirus exposure and HLA in healthy donors. Deletions cut 0 bases from V and 2 bases from J, with 12 bases between. This CDR3 contains 16 residues. Germline CDR1 is SGHNT and CDR2 is YYREEE (reference sequence). 13 Jbeta primers and 60 Vbeta primers were used for the PCR. Data came from immunoSEQ multiplex PCR; TCRdb stores just in-frame clones and leaves some out. The sample consists of about 41,000 clones, 81% of them appearing once. Sequencing was performed on PBMCs. This clonotype was sampled from a middle-aged man in good health and CMV-seronegative. The V gene is TRBV5-4, the J gene TRBJ2-4; D possibly corresponds to TRBD1 (6 bases). As DNA, the CDR3 is TGTGCCAGCAGCTTGGCTGGGGGCGGGTCCAAAAACATTCAGTACTTC. This codes for CASSLAGGGSKNIQYF.